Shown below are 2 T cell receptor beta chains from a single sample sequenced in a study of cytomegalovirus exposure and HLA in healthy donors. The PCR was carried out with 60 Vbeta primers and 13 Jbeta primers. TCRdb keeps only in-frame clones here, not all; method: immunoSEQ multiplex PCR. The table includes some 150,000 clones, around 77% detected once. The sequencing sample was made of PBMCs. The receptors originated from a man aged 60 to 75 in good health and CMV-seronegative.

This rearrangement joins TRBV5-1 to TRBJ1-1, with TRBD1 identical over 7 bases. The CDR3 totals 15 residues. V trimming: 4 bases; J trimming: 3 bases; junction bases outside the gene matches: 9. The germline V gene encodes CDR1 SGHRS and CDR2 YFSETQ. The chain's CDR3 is CASSRAGGVDTEAFF. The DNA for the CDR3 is TGCGCCAGCAGCAGGGCAGGGGGAGTCGACACTGAAGCTTTCTTT.

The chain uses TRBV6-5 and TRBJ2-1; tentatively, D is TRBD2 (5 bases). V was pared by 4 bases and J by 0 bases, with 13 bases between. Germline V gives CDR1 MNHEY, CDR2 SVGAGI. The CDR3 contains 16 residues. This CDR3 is CASSSVASSSYNEQFF. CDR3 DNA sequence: TGTGCCAGCAGTTCCGTAGCGAGTAGCTCCTACAATGAGCAGTTCTTC.